Shown below are 25 T cell receptor beta chains from a single sample sequenced in a study of T cell repertoires in cytomegalovirus infection. MiXCR was run by TCRdb on the reads, yielding one entry per CDR3 protein. The repertoire holds 200,000 to 250,000 distinct CDR3 sequences, with 12% as singletons. Sequenced: PBMCs. These receptors came from a human donor in good health (CMV status not recorded). Some clones in this sample may be carry-over from other donors' samples.

This clonotype was recorded a few times. V gene TRBV7-9 combines with J gene TRBJ2-5; TRBD1 might be the D (6 bases). The ends were cut back, 2 bases at V and 4 bases at J, with 14 bases in the middle. Germline V gene lookup returns CDR1 SEHNR and CDR2 FQNEAQ (reference sequence). The CDR3 totals 15 residues. The DNA of the CDR3 is TGTGCCAGCAGCTTACCCGGACAGAACCGAGAGACCCAGTACTTC. Its protein is CASSLPGQNRETQYF. The complete variable domain, with remaining parts taken from reference TRBV7-9 and TRBJ2-5, reads DTGVSQNPRHKITKRGQNVTFRCDPISEHNRLYWYRQTLGQGPEFLTYFQNEAQLEKSRLLSDRFSAERPKGSFSTLEIQRTEQGDSAMYLCASSLPGQNRETQYFGPGTRLLVL.

This clonotype was detected ten times or more. V usage is TRBV6-2 or TRBV6-3 and J usage is TRBJ2-1, with TRBD2 identical over 12 bases. The germline V gene encodes CDR1 MNHEY and CDR2 SVGEGT. V shed 5 bases, J shed 8 bases, and the junction held 13 bases outside the gene matches. This CDR3 spans 17 amino acids. The CDR3 sequence: CASSPGASGRAVDEQFF. The CDR3, as DNA: TGTGCCAGCAGTCCTGGGGCTAGCGGGAGGGCCGTCGATGAGCAGTTCTTC.

The chain links TRBV20-1 to TRBJ2-1; 7 nucleotides line up with TRBD2. J was trimmed by 3 bases and V by 2 bases; bases with no gene match: 10. This CDR3 has 16 amino acids. From germline, CDR1 is DFQATT and CDR2 SNEGSKA (reference sequence). DNA for the CDR3: TGCAGTGCTAGAAAGTTTGGGCGGGAGATCTACAATGAGCAGTTCTTC. Its translation: CSARKFGREIYNEQFF.

The rearrangement uses TRBV6-6 and TRBJ2-5; 8 bases map to TRBD2. Germline assignment: CDR1 MNHNY and CDR2 SVGAGI (reference sequence). This CDR3 has 14 amino acids. DNA of the CDR3: TGTGTCACAAGGAGTAGCGGGGCGGGAGAGACCCAGTACTTC. Translated: CVTRSSGAGETQYF.

This clonotype was recorded many times. The DNA of the CDR3 is TGTGCCAGCTCCGGGCAAAACTATGGCTACACCTTC. This encodes CASSGQNYGYTF. V usage is TRBV11-2 and J usage is TRBJ1-2, with D hard to call. Germline CDR1 reads SGHAT; CDR2 reads FQNNGV. Deletions cut 8 bases from V and 2 bases from J, with 9 bases between. The CDR3 totals 12 residues.

This chain connects TRBV20-1 to TRBJ1-1, with D possibly matching TRBD1 (6 bases). Germline V gene lookup returns CDR1 DFQATT and CDR2 SNEGSKA (reference sequence). There are 13 residues in the CDR3. V lost 5 bases to trimming and J lost 3 bases, with 13 bases between them. The CDR3 here is CSALWAGDTEAFF. The CDR3 DNA follows: TGCAGTGCTCTCTGGGCAGGGGACACTGAAGCTTTCTTT.

This clonotype was detected ten times or more. This chain joins TRBV28 and TRBJ1-1; D possibly corresponds to TRBD1 (6 bases). The CDR3 is made up of 13 amino acids. Trimming removed 5 bases from V and 8 bases from J, with 15 bases in between. In germline, CDR1 is MDHEN, CDR2 SYDVKM. The CDR3: CASSPPQGQEAFF. The CDR3, as DNA: TGTGCCAGCAGTCCGCCGCAGGGGCAAGAAGCTTTCTTT.

The rearrangement joins TRBV10-3 to TRBJ2-5; TRBD2 agrees at 7 bases. CDR3 length: 13 residues. V shed 4 bases and J 4 bases; nucleotides not matched to a gene: 3. Germline V gives CDR1 ENHRY, CDR2 SYGVKD. The CDR3 protein is CAISGGGGETQYF. The CDR3 DNA reads TGTGCCATCAGTGGCGGGGGTGGAGAGACCCAGTACTTC.

In this sample, this clonotype turned up many times. This chain links TRBV7-2 with TRBJ2-6; 7 nucleotides line up with TRBD1. There are 17 residues in the CDR3. J was trimmed by 0 bases and V by 1 base; bases with no gene match: 3. Looked up from germline, CDR1 is SGHTA and CDR2 is FQGNSA. CDR3 region: CASSLGTGSSGANVLTF. The CDR3 nucleotides are TGTGCCAGCAGCTTAGGGACAGGAAGCTCTGGGGCCAACGTCCTGACTTTC.

This clonotype was detected many times. The CDR3 is CASSPYQGYSNQPQHF. CDR3 DNA sequence: TGTGCCAGCAGCCCGTACCAGGGATATAGCAATCAGCCCCAGCATTTT. This chain uses TRBV7-2 with TRBJ1-5, with TRBD1 as a possible D gene (5 bases). CDR3 length: 16 amino acids. Trimming took 5 bases from V and 0 from J, leaving 14 bases between them. Germline V lookup: CDR1 SGHTA, CDR2 FQGNSA.

This clonotype was seen many times. The chain uses TRBV11-3 and TRBJ2-2; D is unresolved. Germline CDR1 is SGHNT and CDR2 is YENEEA. CDR3 length: 14 amino acids. The V end lost 2 bases, the J end lost 0 bases, and 4 bases lay between the germline ends. As DNA, the CDR3 is TGTGCCAGCAGCTTAACTTCGAACACCGGGGAGCTGTTTTTT. It translates to CASSLTSNTGELFF.

This clonotype was recorded at least ten times. The J gene is TRBJ1-5, the V gene TRBV19; 10 bases align to TRBD1. Germline values: CDR1 LNHDA, CDR2 SQIVND (reference sequence). The CDR3 has 16 amino acids. V lost 3 bases, J lost 5 bases, and 7 bases stayed unmatched. As DNA, the CDR3 is TGTGCCAGTAGTATGAGGACAGGGGGTCCCCATCAGCCCCAGCATTTT. Its translation: CASSMRTGGPHQPQHF. Looking up the rest from reference TRBV19 and TRBJ1-5 gives the full variable domain: DGGITQSPKYLFRKEGQNVTLSCEQNLNHDAMYWYRQDPGQGLRLIYYSQIVNDFQKGDIAEGYSVSREKKESFPLTVTSAQKNPTAFYLCASSMRTGGPHQPQHFGDGTRLSIL.

This clonotype was counted only a few times. The chain recombines TRBV27 with TRBJ2-3; 10 nucleotides align to TRBD1. CDR3 length: 15 residues. The trim removed 3 bases at V and 5 bases at J, leaving 5 bases unmatched. Germline lookup yields CDR1 MNHEY and CDR2 SMNVEV (reference sequence). CDR3 sequence reads: CASSLTGGAGDTQYF. CDR3 bases: TGTGCCAGCAGTTTGACAGGGGGCGCGGGAGATACGCAGTATTTT.

As for this clonotype: Lacking the conserved final phenylalanine or tryptophan, this CDR3 likely reflects a read error. The chain couples TRBV7-9 to TRBJ2-1, with no clear D. The CDR3 spans 14 residues. Deletions cut 3 bases from V and 3 bases from J, with 9 bases between. Germline lookup yields CDR1 SEHNR and CDR2 FQNEAQ (reference sequence). The CDR3 loop reads CASSLDHNYNEQFL. The DNA of the CDR3 is TGTGCCAGCAGCTTGGACCATAACTACAATGAGCAGTTCCTC.

This clonotype was seen ten or more times. V usage is TRBV14 and J usage is TRBJ1-4; D gene ambiguous. V was trimmed by 10 bases and J by 3 bases, leaving 9 bases between them. Germline V lookup: CDR1 SGHDN, CDR2 FVKESK. The CDR3 spans 12 residues. The CDR3: CATRRPNEKLFF. The CDR3 DNA reads TGTGCCACCCGGAGGCCTAATGAAAAACTGTTTTTT.

The chain carries TRBV14 and TRBJ1-1; D possibly corresponds to TRBD1 (5 bases). Germline CDR1 and CDR2: SGHDN and FVKESK. The CDR3 covers 12 residues. V lost 4 bases, J lost 6 bases, and 9 bases lay in between. The CDR3: CASSPGAPEAFF. The CDR3 bases are TGTGCCAGCAGCCCCGGGGCCCCTGAAGCTTTCTTT.

The genes are TRBV5-4 and TRBJ1-2; D is uncertain. V lost 3 bases, J lost 1 base, and 16 bases lay in between. Germline V lookup: CDR1 SGHNT, CDR2 YYREEE (reference sequence). The CDR3 length is 16 residues. In DNA, the CDR3 is TGTGCCAGCAGCTCTAGAGACACAACCCTTAACTATGGCTACACCTTC. Translating gives CASSSRDTTLNYGYTF.

This clonotype was observed a few times. This rearrangement joins TRBV29-1 to TRBJ2-5; D is uncertain. The CDR3 has 11 residues. The germline CDR1 and CDR2 sequences are SQVTM and ANQGSEA. V lost 4 bases to trimming and J lost 4 bases, with 7 bases between them. CDR3 protein: CSVGLSETQYF. The CDR3 coding sequence is TGCAGCGTTGGGTTGTCAGAGACCCAGTACTTC. The full variable domain, its missing parts supplied by reference TRBV29-1 and TRBJ2-5, is SAVISQKPSRDICQRGTSLTIQCQVDSQVTMMFWYRQQPGQSLTLIATANQGSEATYESGFVIDKFPISRPNLTFSTLTVSNMSPEDSSIYLCSVGLSETQYFGPGTRLLVL.

This clonotype was recorded many times. The chain recombines TRBV7-2 with TRBJ1-1, with TRBD1 as a possible D gene (5 bases). The CDR3 spans 13 residues. Trimming took 7 bases from V and 8 from J, leaving 17 bases between them. Germline V CDR1 and CDR2: SGHTA, FQGNSA. The DNA for the CDR3 is TGTGCCAGCAAGTCATTCTCCGGGGCCGAAGCTTTCTTT. Protein: CASKSFSGAEAFF.

This clonotype was observed many times. The rearrangement joins TRBV7-2 to TRBJ2-1; 8 nucleotides match TRBD2. V shed 3 bases and J 6 bases; nucleotides not matched to a gene: 7. The CDR3 extends over 15 amino acids. Germline V gives CDR1 SGHTA, CDR2 FQGNSA. Here the CDR3 reads CASSFASGSINEQFF. The CDR3 DNA sequence: TGTGCCAGCAGCTTCGCCAGCGGGAGTATCAATGAGCAGTTCTTC.

This clonotype showed up just a few times. This could be a read error, since a much larger clone is one nucleotide away. V and J are TRBV7-6 and TRBJ1-4, with 7 bases fitting TRBD1. The trim removed 5 bases at V and 4 bases at J, leaving 4 bases unmatched. The CDR3 consists of 14 residues. Germline CDR1 and CDR2: SGHVS and FNYEAQ. The CDR3 nucleotides are TGTGCCAGCAGCCGACAGGGATTTAATGAAAAACTGTTTTTT. It is translated as CASSRQGFNEKLFF. Filled out from reference TRBV7-6 and TRBJ1-4, the complete variable domain reads GAGVSQSPRYKVTKRGQDVALRCDPISGHVSLYWYRQALGQGPEFLTYFNYEAQQDKSGLPNDRFSAERPEGSISTLTIQRTEQRDSAMYRCASSRQGFNEKLFFGSGTQLSVL.

The V and J genes are TRBV2 and TRBJ2-3; 10 bases match TRBD1. The CDR3 is made up of 11 amino acids. Germline V gene sequence: CDR1 SNHLY, CDR2 FYNNEI. With 7 bases clipped from V and 14 bases from J, the junction kept 6 bases outside the gene matches. Here the CDR3 DNA reads TGTGCCAGCAACCGAAGGGACAGGGGGTATTTT. It translates to CASNRRDRGYF.

Ten or more counts support this clonotype. The chain carries TRBV12-3 or TRBV12-4 and TRBJ2-7, with TRBD1 matching 9 bases. CDR3 length: 13 amino acids. Trimming removed 5 bases from V and 6 bases from J; junction bases left unmatched: 5. This CDR3 reads CASSLQGAAEQYF. The CDR3 DNA is TGTGCCAGCAGTCTACAGGGGGCGGCCGAGCAGTACTTC.

V is TRBV28 and J is TRBJ2-7; the match to TRBD1 covers 11 bases. The CDR3 has 15 amino acids. CDR1 and CDR2 (germline): MDHEN, SYDVKM. V was clipped by 6 bases and J by 0 bases; unmatched bases: 4. CDR3 residues: CASRGTGGVSYEQYF. In DNA, the CDR3 is TGTGCCAGCAGGGGGACAGGGGGTGTCTCCTACGAGCAGTACTTC.

The chain carries TRBV4-1 and TRBJ2-4; D not certain. Germline-derived CDR1 and CDR2 are MGHRA and YSYEKL. The V gene lost 0 bases and the J gene lost 0 bases, with 9 bases spanning the gap. The CDR3 extends over 16 amino acids. The CDR3 spells CASSQDQVLAKNIQYF. CDR3 DNA sequence: TGCGCCAGCAGCCAAGATCAGGTCCTAGCCAAAAACATTCAGTACTTC.